This is a list of T cell receptor beta chains from one sample in a study of T-cell reconstitution after alpha-beta-depleted transplantation in children. Using its own MiXCR run on the PCR reads, TCRdb lists one record per CDR3 protein. The data hold over 550,000 distinct CDR3 sequences, with about 10% observed a single time. The sequences come from PBMCs from the stem cell graft donor, collected from the stem cell graft. The receptors were sampled from a human donor who donated a stem cell graft to a child with acute myeloid leukemia. The conserved cysteine and the conserved F or W are not part of the CDR3 here. Fields, in order: V gene, CDR3 length, CDR3 protein.

TRBV24-1 | 11 | ATSKYGGGGYT
TRBV4-3 | 13 | ASSLRLGSYNEQF
TRBV4-3 | 15 | ASSQDRGQGEGEKLF
TRBV7-2 | 15 | ASSLTASGLLYNEQF
TRBV27 | 11 | ACISHQVEKLF
TRBV5-6 | 13 | ASSSFDRMEQPQH
TRBV29-1 | 11 | SAVKGGGNTIY
TRBV30 | 14 | AWSSNGQGAKDTQY
TRBV5-5 | 9 | ASEANYEQY
TRBV12-3/TRBV12-4 | 13 | ASRQQGLSYNEQF
TRBV28 | 13 | ASREGNPNTGELF
TRBV27 | 11 | ASSSRRPGELF
TRBV28 | 12 | ASSLTSGNLEQF
TRBV5-6 | 10 | ASSLRGSGGF
TRBV5-1 | 13 | ASSPTDKPYNEQF
TRBV7-9 | 12 | ASSLEGDVDEQY
TRBV18 | 13 | ASSPRSSGYNEQF
TRBV25-1 | 9 | ATGTFGTQY
TRBV20-1 | 12 | SVPGGSHRDEQF
TRBV6-1 | 21 | ASSQSSGTSGILTLSSYNEQF
TRBV7-9 | 12 | ASRASGLQETQY
TRBV6-1 | 11 | ASMGAMAYEQY
TRBV11-2 | 12 | ASSFAPFGETQY
TRBV29-1 | 11 | SARLQIRETQY
TRBV12-3/TRBV12-4 | 13 | ASSLSVGVKYGYT
TRBV7-8 | 12 | ASRGLEVTGELF
TRBV12-3/TRBV12-4 | 13 | ASSSRTSRSDTQY
TRBV12-3/TRBV12-4 | 12 | ASSLEQTARFQY
TRBV28 | 14 | ASTNLGDRGFYEQY
TRBV29-1 | 10 | SVGTDPYEQY
TRBV20-1 | 13 | SAPLQVKSYNEQF
TRBV5-1 | 15 | ASSLPGAGGSTDTQY
TRBV20-1 | 9 | SASQGSEQF
TRBV18 | 13 | ASSLTSGPYNEQF
TRBV4-3 | 15 | ASSQTGTSGSLATQY
TRBV30 | 14 | AWSVRLAGGVGEQY
TRBV20-1 | 15 | SATSGSVPLSSYEQY
TRBV7-3 | 14 | ASSSRQGLYPGELF
TRBV6-1 | 13 | ASREGDQRYNEQF
TRBV7-2 | 12 | ASVPSGSYNEQF
TRBV28 | 9 | ASLTGEKQY
TRBV7-3 | 13 | ASSERTGGTGELF
TRBV5-6 | 13 | ASSLAAGRYTEAF
TRBV27 | 12 | ASSLSTGGEKLF
TRBV5-5 | 11 | ASSFNSWNEQF
TRBV20-1 | 12 | SARRQGEGTEAF
TRBV28 | 11 | ASGRTGVSTQY
TRBV20-1 | 13 | SAVSGSSSTDTQY
TRBV6-2/TRBV6-3 | 11 | ASSKTAPYEQY
TRBV3-1 | 14 | ASSQVAGGAKNIQY
TRBV27 | 11 | ASSTRDRFEAF
TRBV12-3/TRBV12-4 | 12 | ASSLVADLYEQY
TRBV24-1 | 11 | ATSARVANEQF
TRBV6-4 | 13 | ASSDSFGGTDTQY
TRBV28 | 11 | ASSFPLSGELF
TRBV11-3 | 19 | ASSLLLSRGRSRLGNSPLH
TRBV11-2 | 12 | ASSLQRERSEQY
TRBV7-9 | 12 | ASSPSMDTGELF
TRBV5-1 | 15 | ASSSRGVPSGANVLT
TRBV7-7 | 13 | ASSPAGGLQETQY